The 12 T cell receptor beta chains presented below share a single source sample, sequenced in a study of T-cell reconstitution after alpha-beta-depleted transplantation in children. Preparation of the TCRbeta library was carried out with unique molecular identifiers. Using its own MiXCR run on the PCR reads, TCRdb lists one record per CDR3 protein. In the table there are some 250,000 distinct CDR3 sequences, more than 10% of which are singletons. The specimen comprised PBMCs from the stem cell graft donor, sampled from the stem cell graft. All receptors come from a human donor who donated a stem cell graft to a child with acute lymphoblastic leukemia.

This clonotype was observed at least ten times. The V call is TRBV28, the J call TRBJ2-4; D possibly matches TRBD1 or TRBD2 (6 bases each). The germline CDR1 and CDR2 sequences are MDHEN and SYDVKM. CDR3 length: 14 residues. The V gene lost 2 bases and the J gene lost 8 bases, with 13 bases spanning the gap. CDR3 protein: CASSLSGGGDIQYF. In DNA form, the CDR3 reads TGTGCCAGCAGTTTAAGCGGAGGGGGTGACATTCAGTACTTC.

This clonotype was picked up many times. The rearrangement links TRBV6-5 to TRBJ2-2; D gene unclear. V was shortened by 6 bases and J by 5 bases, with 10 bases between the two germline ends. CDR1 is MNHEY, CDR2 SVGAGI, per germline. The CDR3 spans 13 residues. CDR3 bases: TGTGCCAGCAGGCCTAAGAGGACCGGGGAGCTGTTTTTT. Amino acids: CASRPKRTGELFF.

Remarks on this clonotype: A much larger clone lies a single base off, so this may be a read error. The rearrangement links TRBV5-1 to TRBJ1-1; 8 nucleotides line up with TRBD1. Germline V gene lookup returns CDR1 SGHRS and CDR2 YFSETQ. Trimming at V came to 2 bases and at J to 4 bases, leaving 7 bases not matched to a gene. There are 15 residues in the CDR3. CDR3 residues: CASSFSPDRATEAFF. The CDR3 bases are TGCGCCAGCAGCTTCAGTCCGGACAGGGCCACTGAAGCTTTCTTT.

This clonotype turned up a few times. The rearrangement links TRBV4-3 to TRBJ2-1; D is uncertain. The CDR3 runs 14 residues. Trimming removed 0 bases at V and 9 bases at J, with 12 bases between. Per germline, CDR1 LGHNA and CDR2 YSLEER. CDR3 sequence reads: CASSQDFQSSEQFF. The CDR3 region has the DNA TGCGCCAGCAGCCAAGATTTCCAGTCATCTGAGCAGTTCTTC.

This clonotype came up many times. This CDR3 is CASSGTGRGNIQYF. CDR3 sequence (DNA): TGTGCCAGCAGCGGGACCGGTCGGGGAAACATTCAGTACTTC. The chain employs TRBV6-2 or TRBV6-3 and TRBJ2-4; D may be TRBD1 or TRBD2 (5 bases each). This CDR3 contains 14 residues. Per germline, CDR1 MNHEY and CDR2 SVGEGT. Trimming left V 6 bases short and J 6 bases short, with 15 bases between.

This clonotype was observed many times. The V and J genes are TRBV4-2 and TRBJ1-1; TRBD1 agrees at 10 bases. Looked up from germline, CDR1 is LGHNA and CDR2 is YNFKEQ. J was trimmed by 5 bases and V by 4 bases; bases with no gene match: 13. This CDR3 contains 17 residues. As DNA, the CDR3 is TGTGCCAGCAGCCTCGGGACAGGGGACTGGCGGAGAACTGAAGCTTTCTTT. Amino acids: CASSLGTGDWRRTEAFF.

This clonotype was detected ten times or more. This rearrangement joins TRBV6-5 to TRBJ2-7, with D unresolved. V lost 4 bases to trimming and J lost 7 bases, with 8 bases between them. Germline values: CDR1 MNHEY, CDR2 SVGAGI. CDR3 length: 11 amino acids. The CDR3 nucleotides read TGTGCCAGCAGTTTTAATACTGAGCAGTACTTC. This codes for CASSFNTEQYF.

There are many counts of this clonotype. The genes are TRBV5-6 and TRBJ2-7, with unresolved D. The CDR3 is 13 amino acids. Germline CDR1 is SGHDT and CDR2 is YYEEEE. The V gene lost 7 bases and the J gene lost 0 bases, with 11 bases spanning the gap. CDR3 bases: TGTGCCAGCTTGCGGATTTCCTCCTACGAGCAGTACTTC. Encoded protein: CASLRISSYEQYF.

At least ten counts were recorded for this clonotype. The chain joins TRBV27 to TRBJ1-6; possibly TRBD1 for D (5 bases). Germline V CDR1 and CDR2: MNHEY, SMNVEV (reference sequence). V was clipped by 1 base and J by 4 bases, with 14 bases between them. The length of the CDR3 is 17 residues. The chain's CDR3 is CASSLFNPGTYNSPLHF. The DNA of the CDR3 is TGTGCCAGCAGTTTATTCAACCCAGGGACGTATAATTCACCCCTCCACTTT.

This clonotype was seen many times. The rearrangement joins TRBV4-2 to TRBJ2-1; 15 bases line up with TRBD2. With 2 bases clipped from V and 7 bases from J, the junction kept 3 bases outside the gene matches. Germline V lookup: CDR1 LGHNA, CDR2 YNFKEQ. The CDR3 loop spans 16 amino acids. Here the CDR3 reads CASSQRGLAGGNEQFF. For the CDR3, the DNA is TGTGCCAGCAGCCAACGGGGACTAGCGGGGGGTAATGAGCAGTTCTTC.

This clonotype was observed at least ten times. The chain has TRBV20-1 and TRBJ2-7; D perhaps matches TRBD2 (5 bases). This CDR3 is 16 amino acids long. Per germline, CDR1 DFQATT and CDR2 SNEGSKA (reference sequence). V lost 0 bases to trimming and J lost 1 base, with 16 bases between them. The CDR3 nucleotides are TGCAGTGCTAGAGATGCGTCCGCGGGCCCGTCCTACGAGCAGTACTTC. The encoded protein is CSARDASAGPSYEQYF.

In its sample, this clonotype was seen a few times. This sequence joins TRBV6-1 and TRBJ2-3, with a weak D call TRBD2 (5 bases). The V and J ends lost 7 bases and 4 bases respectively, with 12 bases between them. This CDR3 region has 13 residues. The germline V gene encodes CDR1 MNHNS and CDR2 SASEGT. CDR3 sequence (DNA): TGTGCCAGCACCCTTACTAGAGCAGATACGCAGTATTTT. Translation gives CASTLTRADTQYF.